This T cell receptor beta chain is from a study of CD8 T cells in Susac syndrome. Study at large: Eight or nine of the sequenced Susac syndrome patients were in remission, and about 6 had active disease. Study-wide results and limits: The peak of CD8+ clonal expansion in Susac was seen in TEMRA cells and active patients. There were 15 to 20 Susac-specific public clones in total CD8+ repertoires and several in CD8+ TEMRA repertoires.

Roughly 0.45 to 1 ug RNA was reverse transcribed with random hexamers. TCRdb used MiXCR to reprocess the immunoSEQ multiplex PCR reads, holding one entry per CDR3 protein. The sample has about 130,000 distinct CDR3 sequences; 90% to 95% are singletons. To note about this clonotype: As yet, its antigen is unknown.

Patients with Susac syndrome met diagnostic criteria defined recently for definite or probable disease. This CDR3 is 15 amino acids long. V lost 4 bases, J lost 2 bases, and 4 bases stayed unmatched. CDR1 and CDR2 from the germline V gene are SGDLS and YYNGEE. This sequence originates from a human donor with Susac syndrome. Source material: CD8+ T cells from PBMCs. The chain employs TRBV9 and TRBJ2-3; TRBD2 matches 10 bases. CDR3 loop: CASSFSGGPTDTQYF. CDR3 sequence (DNA): TGTGCCAGCAGCTTTAGCGGGGGGCCCACAGATACGCAGTATTTT.